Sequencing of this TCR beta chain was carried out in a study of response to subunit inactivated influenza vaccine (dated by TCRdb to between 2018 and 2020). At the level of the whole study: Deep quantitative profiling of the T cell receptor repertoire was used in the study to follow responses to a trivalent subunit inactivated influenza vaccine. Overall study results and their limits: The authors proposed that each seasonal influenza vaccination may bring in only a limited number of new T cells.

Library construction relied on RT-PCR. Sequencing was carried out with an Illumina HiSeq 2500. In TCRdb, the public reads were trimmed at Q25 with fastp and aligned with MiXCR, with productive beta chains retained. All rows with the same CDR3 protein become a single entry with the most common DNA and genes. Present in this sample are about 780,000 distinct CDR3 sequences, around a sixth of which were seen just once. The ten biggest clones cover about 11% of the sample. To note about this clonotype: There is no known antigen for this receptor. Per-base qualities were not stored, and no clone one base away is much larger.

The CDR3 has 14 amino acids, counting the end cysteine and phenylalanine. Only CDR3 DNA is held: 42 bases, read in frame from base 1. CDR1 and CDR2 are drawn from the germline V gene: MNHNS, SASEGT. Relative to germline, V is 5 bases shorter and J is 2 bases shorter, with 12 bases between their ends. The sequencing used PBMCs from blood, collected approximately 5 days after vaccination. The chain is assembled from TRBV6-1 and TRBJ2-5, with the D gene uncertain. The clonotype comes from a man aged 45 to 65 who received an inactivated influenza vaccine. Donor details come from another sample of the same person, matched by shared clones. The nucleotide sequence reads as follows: TGTGCCAGCAGTCTTTTGAGTAAGCAAGAGACCCAGTACTTC. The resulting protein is CASSLLSKQETQYF.